This T cell receptor (beta chain) was profiled in a study of T cell repertoires in cytomegalovirus infection. About the study: Public TCR beta signature analysis indicated the presence of both CMV infection and matching HLA type.

General study findings and limits: HLA-C-restricted CMV-specific TCR beta clonotypes were dominant in the ex vivo response.

Each CDR3 protein gets one entry after TCRdb re-called the reads with MiXCR. This sample yields 250,000 to 350,000 distinct CDR3 sequences, of which 20% to 30% are seen a single time; around 14% belongs to the top ten. This CDR3 contains 17 residues. Germline V gene lookup returns CDR1 SGHAT and CDR2 FQNNGV. J gave up 3 bases and V 5 bases, and 14 bases lay outside the gene matches. This clonotype was counted a few times. What it binds is unknown. The sequence was obtained from a human donor in good health (CMV status not recorded). Some clones in this sample may be carry-over from other donors' samples. V and J are TRBV11-2 and TRBJ2-3; 7 bases are shared with TRBD1. What was sequenced was PBMCs. This CDR3 reads CASSPWTSGQKTDTQYF. CDR3 nucleotides: TGTGCCAGCAGCCCTTGGACATCGGGACAGAAGACAGATACGCAGTATTTT.